The TCR beta chain under discussion was sequenced for a study of T cells in Graves' hyperthyroidism and ophthalmopathy. The table lists this clonotype with many counts. The source material, RNA transcripts, was used to amplify TCR beta CDR3 regions. HTBI primers were employed in a first-round RT-PCR of the TCR CDR3. MiXCR, applied by TCRdb to the multiplex PCR reads, yields one record per CDR3 protein. The data hold around 350,000 distinct CDR3 sequences, with about 18% observed a single time. Hyperthyroidism had been newly diagnosed in patients aged 18 to 65, and its duration was under 2 months. Sequenced sample: blood. This TCR was sampled from a woman aged 18-29 years with Graves' hyperthyroidism.

CDR3: CASSARFWGNQPQHF. DNA for the CDR3: TGTGCCAGCAGCGCCAGGTTCTGGGGCAATCAGCCCCAGCATTTT. V gene TRBV6-1 combines with J gene TRBJ1-5; the D is unclear. V lost 6 bases and J 2 bases, leaving 14 bases between the germline ends. CDR1 is MNHNS and CDR2 is SASEGT in the germline V gene. The CDR3 is 15 amino acids.